This is a list of T cell receptor beta chains from one sample in a study of spatial heterogeneity in lung cancer. TCRdb re-derived calls from the 5' RACE reads in MiXCR, one entry per CDR3 protein. The table includes about 23,000 distinct CDR3 sequences, almost 10% detected once. The sample consisted of PBMCs, taken at follow-up. Receptors were obtained from a male donor with early-stage non-small cell lung cancer. The CDR3 runs from the conserved cysteine through the conserved F or W. D genes are given only for firm matches.

v_call,d_call,cdr3_length,j_call,cdr3_aa
TRBV7-8,.,14,TRBJ1-1,CASSLTGPNTEAFF
TRBV28,.,16,TRBJ1-2,CASSTIYGGRGYGYTF
TRBV6-2/TRBV6-3,.,15,TRBJ2-1,CASRDPGGHYNEQFF
TRBV6-2/TRBV6-3,.,16,TRBJ2-7,CASVTAHPRKPYEQYF
TRBV28,TRBD1,13,TRBJ1-4,CASSSGTAEKLFF
TRBV15,.,15,TRBJ1-2,CATSSGAVSDYGYTF
TRBV9,.,16,TRBJ2-5,CASSVGAAGHQETQYF
TRBV28,.,14,TRBJ2-2,CASSLLAGQSGLFF
TRBV20-1,TRBD2,13,TRBJ2-7,CSASSGGLSEQYF
TRBV20-1,.,13,TRBJ2-5,CSAFRDIQETQYF
TRBV7-2,.,15,TRBJ2-3,CASSPRAGPADTQYF
TRBV28,TRBD1,14,TRBJ1-5,CASRKAGGDQPQHF
TRBV2,.,14,TRBJ2-5,CASRAGTDQETQYF
TRBV4-1,TRBD2,14,TRBJ2-1,CASSQRSSGNEQFF
TRBV5-5,.,15,TRBJ2-3,CASSPGRLSTDTQYF
TRBV5-1,.,14,TRBJ2-1,CASSPRRSYNEQFF
TRBV13,.,15,TRBJ2-6,CASSPGPGGANVLTF
TRBV6-6,.,12,TRBJ2-1,CASSSDRNEQFF
TRBV4-3,TRBD1,16,TRBJ2-2,CASSQVGRGRTGELFF
TRBV10-2,.,14,TRBJ2-3,CASLPTASTDTQYF
TRBV7-9,.,13,TRBJ1-1,CASSLQGGTEAFF
TRBV7-8,.,15,TRBJ1-2,CASSLGLEGNYGYTF
TRBV20-1,.,14,TRBJ2-2,CSTNRVSNTGELFF
TRBV7-9,TRBD2,15,TRBJ2-1,CASSYLAGFEDEQFF
TRBV20-1,TRBD1,14,TRBJ2-1,CSAEGTGVVSEQFF
TRBV20-1,.,12,TRBJ2-1,CSARDLSDEQFF
TRBV29-1,.,15,TRBJ1-1,CSVESGWGANTEAFF
TRBV7-2,.,12,TRBJ2-1,CASSALVREQFF
TRBV4-2,.,16,TRBJ1-2,CASSQGGQDTNYGYTF
TRBV6-6,.,15,TRBJ1-1,CASSYAQGQNTEAFF
TRBV29-1,.,13,TRBJ2-3,CSVDGQNTDTQYF
TRBV7-2,TRBD1,14,TRBJ2-1,CASSADRNYNEQFF
TRBV6-1,.,15,TRBJ2-2,CASRTTHTNTGELFF